This is a list of T cell receptor beta chains from one sample in a study of cytomegalovirus exposure and HLA in healthy donors. TCRdb keeps only in-frame clones here, not all; method: immunoSEQ multiplex PCR. The sample includes roughly 80,000 clones, 77% seen only once; the top ten take approximately 3.2%. The sequencing sample was made of PBMCs. The source is a man aged 45 to 65 in good health and CMV-seropositive. Both conserved end residues are part of each CDR3. A D gene is named only where the DNA matches it firmly. Only part of the rows carry a size: once, few, many, or a class if the clone is expanded.

abundance	d_gene	v_gene	j_gene	CDR3nt	CDR3aa
medium-sized	TRBD2	TRBV27	TRBJ2-7	TGTGCCAGCTGCGTCGGTAGCGGGACCTACGAGCAGTACTTC	CASCVGSGTYEQYF
few	-	TRBV7-8	TRBJ1-1	TGTGCCAGCAGCTACGACAGCACTGAAGCTTTCTTT	CASSYDSTEAFF
-	TRBD2	TRBV27	TRBJ2-7	TGTGCCAGCAGTTTATCGTCGGGGGGATACTCCTACGAGCAGTACTTC	CASSLSSGGYSYEQYF
-	-	TRBV2	TRBJ2-1	TGTGCCAGCAGTGAAGCGGGAGGGGGGGTGGGGTACAATGAGCAGTTCTTC	CASSEAGGGVGYNEQFF
few	-	TRBV19	TRBJ2-7	TGTGCCAGTAGTACGCCGGGGCCCAGGGGCTCCTACGAGCAGTACTTC	CASSTPGPRGSYEQYF
-	TRBD2	TRBV7-9	TRBJ2-1	TGTGCTAGCGGGGGGAACAATGAGCAGCTCTTC	CASGGNNEQLF
few	TRBD1	TRBV2	TRBJ1-1	TGTGCCAGCAGTTCCCCGGGACAGGGGAATGCTTTCTTT	CASSSPGQGNAFF
-	-	TRBV6-1	TRBJ1-2	TGTGCCAGCACGGGGGTGAGTGGCTACACCTTC	CASTGVSGYTF
-	TRBD2	TRBV9	TRBJ2-1	TGTGCCAGCAGCGTGGCAGGTCTAGCGGGAGGTGAGCAGTTCTTC	CASSVAGLAGGEQFF
-	TRBD1	TRBV6-5	TRBJ2-7	TGTGCCAGCAGTCCAGGGGGCCCCTACGAGCAGTACTTC	CASSPGGPYEQYF
-	TRBD1	TRBV27	TRBJ2-3	TGTGCCAGCAGCCGCCGCCCCGGACAGGGGGCGGGGGATACGCAGTATTTT	CASSRRPGQGAGDTQYF
once	-	TRBV10-3	TRBJ2-7	TGTGCCATCAGTGAGTCGGGCGGGAACTCCTACGAGCAGTACTTC	CAISESGGNSYEQYF
-	-	TRBV4-1	TRBJ1-6	TGCGCCAGCAGCCTCCTTGTGGGCGGGGGAGATTCACCCCTCCACTTT	CASSLLVGGGDSPLHF
-	-	TRBV5-1	TRBJ2-1	TGCGCCAGCAGCTTGAGCGGCGGACCTAGCTCCTACAATGAGCAGTTCTTC	CASSLSGGPSSYNEQFF
-	-	TRBV7-2	TRBJ2-5	TGTGCCAGCAGCTTAGCGCGAGAGACCCAGTACTTC	CASSLARETQYF
few	TRBD1	TRBV6-6	TRBJ1-3	TGTGCCAGCAGTACCACAGGGGATTCTGGAAACACCATATATTTT	CASSTTGDSGNTIYF
-	TRBD1	TRBV27	TRBJ2-2	TGTGCCAGCAGGGGACAGACGAACACCGGGGAGCTGTTTTTT	CASRGQTNTGELFF
-	-	TRBV29-1	TRBJ1-5	TGCAGCGTTGAGGAGACAGGTTTCGATCAGCCCCAGCATTTT	CSVEETGFDQPQHF
-	-	TRBV19	TRBJ2-1	TGTGCCAGTAGTATAGACCGGGGAGGCGCTCGGGGTGAGCAGTTCTTC	CASSIDRGGARGEQFF
-	-	TRBV27	TRBJ2-7	TGTGCCAGCAGTTTAGGCCCAGGGGCCCTCGAGCAGTACTTC	CASSLGPGALEQYF
-	-	TRBV19	TRBJ1-2	TGTGCCAGTAGTATAGCTGGGCCTAACTATGGCTACACCTTC	CASSIAGPNYGYTF
-	TRBD1	TRBV4-3	TRBJ2-7	TGCGCCAGCAGCCAACGTGACAGGGGGACAGACGAGCAGTACTTC	CASSQRDRGTDEQYF
-	TRBD1	TRBV29-1	TRBJ2-1	TGCAGCGCTTCGACAGGGTCCTACAATGAGCAGTTCTTC	CSASTGSYNEQFF
few	-	TRBV27	TRBJ2-5	TGTGCCAGCAGTCTGGGCTCGGAAGAGACCCAGTACTTC	CASSLGSEETQYF
-	TRBD2	TRBV14	TRBJ2-1	TGTGCCAGCAGCCCGTGGACTAGCGTAAACAATGAGCAGTTCTTC	CASSPWTSVNNEQFF
-	TRBD2	TRBV15	TRBJ2-3	TGTGCCACCAGCAGAGATCGGGTTAGCGGGAGAACAGATACGCAGTATTTT	CATSRDRVSGRTDTQYF
-	-	TRBV15	TRBJ2-7	TGTGCCACCAGCCGAGCGGGCGGGGATCTCCTCTTC	CATSRAGGDLLF
-	TRBD2	TRBV30	TRBJ2-1	TGTGCCTGGACCACTGTCAGGACTAGCGGGAGGGCAGGGAATGAGCAGTTCTTC	CAWTTVRTSGRAGNEQFF
-	TRBD2	TRBV28	TRBJ2-1	TGTGCCAGCAGTTTAGCGGGAGCCGGCTCCTACAATGAGCAGTTCTTC	CASSLAGAGSYNEQFF
few	TRBD2	TRBV9	TRBJ2-5	TGTGCCAGCAGCGTAGTAGGGACTAGTAGCCAAGAGACCCAGTACTTC	CASSVVGTSSQETQYF
-	TRBD1	TRBV7-6	TRBJ2-7	TGTGCCAGCAGCTTCTCGGGACAGGCCCCCTACGAGCAGTACTTC	CASSFSGQAPYEQYF
-	TRBD1	TRBV18	TRBJ1-2	TGTGCCAGCTCCCCCCAGGGGACAGGGGGCGCAAATGGCTACACCTTC	CASSPQGTGGANGYTF
few	TRBD2	TRBV18	TRBJ2-7	TGTGCCAGCTCACTCCTCCCACAGCGGGGAGCCTACGAGCAGTACTTC	CASSLLPQRGAYEQYF
-	TRBD1	TRBV5-4	TRBJ2-4	TGTGCCAGCAGCTTACGACAGGGAAGAGCCAAAAACATTCAGTACTTC	CASSLRQGRAKNIQYF
-	TRBD1	TRBV7-8	TRBJ1-2	TGTGCCAGCAGCTTAGCGCTGGGACAGAGCTCATATGGCTACACCTTC	CASSLALGQSSYGYTF
-	TRBD2	TRBV4-2	TRBJ2-1	TGTGCCAGCAGCCTGTGGACTAGCGGGACCCGTAATGAGCAGTTCTTC	CASSLWTSGTRNEQFF
-	-	TRBV4-1	TRBJ1-5	TGCGCCAGCAGCCAAGCCTCATTGGGGCGGACCCAGCATTTT	CASSQASLGRTQHF